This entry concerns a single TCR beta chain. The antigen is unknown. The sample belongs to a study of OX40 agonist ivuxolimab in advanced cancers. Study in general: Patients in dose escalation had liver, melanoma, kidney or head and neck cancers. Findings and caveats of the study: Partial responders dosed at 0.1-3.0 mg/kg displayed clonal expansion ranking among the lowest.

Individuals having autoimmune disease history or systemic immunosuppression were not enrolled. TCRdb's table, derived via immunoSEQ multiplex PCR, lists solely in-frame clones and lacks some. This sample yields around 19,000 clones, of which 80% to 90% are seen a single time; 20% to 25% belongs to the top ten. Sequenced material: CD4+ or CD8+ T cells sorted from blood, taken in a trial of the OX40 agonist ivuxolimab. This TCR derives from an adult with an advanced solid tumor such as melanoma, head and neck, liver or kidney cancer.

The CDR3 DNA reads TGTGCCAGCAGTTTATGGGGCAGGGCAAGCAATGAGCAGTTCTTC. The encoded protein is CASSLWGRASNEQFF. This chain joins TRBV28 and TRBJ2-1; a weak D match, TRBD1 (5 bases). The CDR3 totals 15 residues. V lost 0 bases and J 6 bases, leaving 12 bases between the germline ends. Germline CDR1 MDHEN, CDR2 SYDVKM.